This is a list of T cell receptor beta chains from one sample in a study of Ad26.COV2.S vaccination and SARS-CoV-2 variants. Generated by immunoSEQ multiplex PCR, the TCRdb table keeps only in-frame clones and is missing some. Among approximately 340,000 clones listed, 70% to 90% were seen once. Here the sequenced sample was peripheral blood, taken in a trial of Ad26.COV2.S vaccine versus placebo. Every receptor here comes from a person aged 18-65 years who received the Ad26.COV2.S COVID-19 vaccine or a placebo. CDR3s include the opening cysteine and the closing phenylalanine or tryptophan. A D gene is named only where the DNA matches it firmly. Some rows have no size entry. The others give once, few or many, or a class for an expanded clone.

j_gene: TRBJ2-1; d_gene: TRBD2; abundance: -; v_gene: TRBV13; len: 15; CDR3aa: CASSQVGLAGNEQFF; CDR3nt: TGTGCCAGCAGCCAAGTGGGACTAGCGGGTAATGAGCAGTTCTTC
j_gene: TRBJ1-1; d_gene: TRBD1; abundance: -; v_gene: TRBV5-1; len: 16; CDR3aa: CASSLDPPGQGTEAFF; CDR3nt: TGCGCCAGCAGCTTGGACCCACCGGGACAGGGCACTGAAGCTTTCTTT
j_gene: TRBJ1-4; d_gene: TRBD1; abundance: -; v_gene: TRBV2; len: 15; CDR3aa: CASMPRTGGGEKLFF; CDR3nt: TGTGCCAGCATGCCGAGGACAGGGGGCGGTGAAAAACTGTTTTTT
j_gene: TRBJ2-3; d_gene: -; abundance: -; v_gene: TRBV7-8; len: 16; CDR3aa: CASSSLDTRLGDTQYF; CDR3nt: TGTGCCAGCAGTTCGCTTGACACCAGGCTGGGGGATACGCAGTATTTT
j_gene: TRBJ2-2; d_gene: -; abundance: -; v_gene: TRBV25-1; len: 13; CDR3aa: CASSAASTGELFF; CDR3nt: TGTGCCAGCAGTGCTGCCAGTACCGGGGAGCTGTTTTTT
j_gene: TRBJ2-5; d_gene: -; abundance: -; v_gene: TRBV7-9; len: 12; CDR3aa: CASSGQGETQYF; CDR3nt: TGTGCCAGCTCTGGGCAGGGGGAGACCCAGTACTTC
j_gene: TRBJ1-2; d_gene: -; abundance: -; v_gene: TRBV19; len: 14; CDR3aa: CASSKPAAGEGYTF; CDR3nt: TGTGCCAGTAGTAAACCGGCCGCGGGAGAAGGCTACACCTTC
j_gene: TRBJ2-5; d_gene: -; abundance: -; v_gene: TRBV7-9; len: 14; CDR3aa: CASSLGPATETQYF; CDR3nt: TGTGCCAGCAGCTTAGGCCCGGCGACAGAGACCCAGTACTTC
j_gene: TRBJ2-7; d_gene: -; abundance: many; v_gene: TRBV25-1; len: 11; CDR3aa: CASSEVGEQYF; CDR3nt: TGTGCCAGCAGTGAGGTGGGAGAGCAGTACTTC
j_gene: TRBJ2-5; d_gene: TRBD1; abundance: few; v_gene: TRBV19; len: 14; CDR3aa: CASSTDRVAETQYF; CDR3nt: TGTGCCAGTAGTACAGACAGGGTGGCGGAGACCCAGTACTTC
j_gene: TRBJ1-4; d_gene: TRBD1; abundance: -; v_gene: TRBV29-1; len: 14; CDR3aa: CSAARQGATEKLFF; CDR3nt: TGCAGCGCGGCCAGACAGGGGGCGACTGAAAAACTGTTTTTT
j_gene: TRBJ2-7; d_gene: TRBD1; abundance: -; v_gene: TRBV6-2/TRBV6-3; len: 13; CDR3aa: CASSGNRGSEQYF; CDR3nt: TGTGCCAGCAGTGGGAACAGGGGGAGCGAGCAGTACTTC
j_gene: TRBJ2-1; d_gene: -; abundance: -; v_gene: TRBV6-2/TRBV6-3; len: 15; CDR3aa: CASSYGGASYNEQFF; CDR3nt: TGTGCCAGCAGTTACGGCGGGGCCTCCTACAATGAGCAGTTCTTC
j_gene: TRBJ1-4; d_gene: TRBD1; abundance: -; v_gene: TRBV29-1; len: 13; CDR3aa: CSVGRDSNEKLFF; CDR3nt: TGCAGCGTTGGCCGGGACAGCAATGAAAAACTGTTTTTT
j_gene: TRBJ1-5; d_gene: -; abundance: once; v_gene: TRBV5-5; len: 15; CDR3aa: CASSLGRGSNQPQHF; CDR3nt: TGTGCCAGCAGCTTAGGCAGGGGAAGCAATCAGCCCCAGCATTTT
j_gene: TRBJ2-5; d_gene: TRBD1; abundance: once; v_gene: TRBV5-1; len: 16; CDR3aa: CASSSGDRTGFGTQYF; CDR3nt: TGCGCCAGCAGCTCCGGGGACAGGACCGGGTTTGGGACCCAGTACTTC
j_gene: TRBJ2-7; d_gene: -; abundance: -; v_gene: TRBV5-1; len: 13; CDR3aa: CASSLGRAYEQYF; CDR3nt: TGCGCCAGCAGCTTGGGAAGAGCCTACGAGCAGTACTTC
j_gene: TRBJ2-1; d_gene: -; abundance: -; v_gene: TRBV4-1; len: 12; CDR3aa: CASSQSSFEQFF; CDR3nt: TGCGCCAGCAGCCAATCCAGTTTTGAGCAGTTCTTC
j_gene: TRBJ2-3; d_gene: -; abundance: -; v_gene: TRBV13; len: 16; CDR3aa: CASSYLGTRSTDTQYF; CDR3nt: TGTGCCAGCAGCTACCTAGGGACTCGAAGCACAGATACGCAGTATTTT
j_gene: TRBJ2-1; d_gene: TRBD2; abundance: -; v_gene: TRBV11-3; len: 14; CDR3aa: CASSRGGSYNEQFF; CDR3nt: TGTGCCAGCAGCCGGGGGGGGTCCTACAATGAGCAGTTCTTC
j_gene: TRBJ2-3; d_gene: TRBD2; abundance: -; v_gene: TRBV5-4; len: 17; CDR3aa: CASSPWTSGRGTDTQYF; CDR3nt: TGTGCCAGCAGCCCTTGGACTAGCGGGAGGGGCACAGATACGCAGTATTTT
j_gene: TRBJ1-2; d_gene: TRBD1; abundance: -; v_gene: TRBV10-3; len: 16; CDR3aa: CAISGTGQGISGGYTF; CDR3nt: TGTGCCATCAGTGGCACGGGACAGGGGATTTCGGGTGGCTACACCTTC
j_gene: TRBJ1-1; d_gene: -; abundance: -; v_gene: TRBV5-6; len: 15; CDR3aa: CASSPVGQGSTEAFF; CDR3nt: TGTGCCAGCAGCCCCGTTGGCCAGGGGTCCACTGAAGCTTTCTTT
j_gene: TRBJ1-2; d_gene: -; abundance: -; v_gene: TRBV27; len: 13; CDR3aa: CASTSTGLYGYTF; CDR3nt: TGTGCCAGCACCTCCACAGGCCTCTATGGCTACACCTTC
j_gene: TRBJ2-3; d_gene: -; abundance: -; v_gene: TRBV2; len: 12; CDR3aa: CASKLNTDTQYF; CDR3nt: TGTGCCAGCAAGTTAAACACAGATACGCAGTATTTT
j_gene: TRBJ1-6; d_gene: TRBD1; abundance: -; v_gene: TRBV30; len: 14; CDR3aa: CAWSSQGGSSPLHF; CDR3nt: TGTGCCTGGAGTAGTCAAGGGGGCTCATCACCCCTCCACTTT
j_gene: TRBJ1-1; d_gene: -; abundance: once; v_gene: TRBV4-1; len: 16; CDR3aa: CASSPGVGSMNTEAFF; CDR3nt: TGCGCCAGCAGCCCCGGGGTCGGGTCCATGAACACTGAAGCTTTCTTT
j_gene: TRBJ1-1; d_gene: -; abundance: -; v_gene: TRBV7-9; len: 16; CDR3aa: CASSLVFGARNTEAFF; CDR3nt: TGTGCCAGCAGCTTGGTCTTCGGGGCGCGGAACACTGAAGCTTTCTTT
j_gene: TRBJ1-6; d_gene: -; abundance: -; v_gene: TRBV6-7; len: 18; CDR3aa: CASSYSPDGIVYNSPLHF; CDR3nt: TGTGCCAGCAGTTACTCGCCAGACGGGATCGTCTATAATTCACCCCTCCACTTT
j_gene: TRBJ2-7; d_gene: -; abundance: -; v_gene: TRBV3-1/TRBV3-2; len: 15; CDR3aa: CASSQLGEVVHEQYF; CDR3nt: TGTGCCAGCAGCCAACTGGGGGAGGTAGTTCATGAGCAGTACTTC
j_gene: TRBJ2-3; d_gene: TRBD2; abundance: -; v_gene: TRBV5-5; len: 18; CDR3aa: CASSRGSGGSLSTDTQYF; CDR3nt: TGTGCCAGCAGCCGGGGTAGCGGGGGATCCCTTTCCACAGATACGCAGTATTTT
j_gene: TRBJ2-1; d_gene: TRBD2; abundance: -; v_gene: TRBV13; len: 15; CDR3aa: CASSLVAGGPSEQFF; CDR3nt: TGTGCCAGCAGCTTAGTAGCGGGAGGGCCCTCGGAGCAGTTCTTC
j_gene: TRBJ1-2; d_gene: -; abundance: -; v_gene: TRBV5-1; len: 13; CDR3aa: CASSDGDGYGYTF; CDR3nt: TGCGCCAGCAGCGATGGGGACGGTTATGGCTACACCTTC
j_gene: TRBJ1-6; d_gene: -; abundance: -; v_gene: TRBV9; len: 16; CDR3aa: CASSADGSSYNSPLHF; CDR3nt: TGTGCCAGCAGCGCGGACGGGAGCTCCTATAATTCACCCCTCCACTTT
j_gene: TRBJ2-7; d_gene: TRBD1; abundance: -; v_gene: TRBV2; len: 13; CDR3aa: CASRRQGTYEQYF; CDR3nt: TGTGCCAGCAGGCGACAGGGAACTTACGAGCAGTACTTC